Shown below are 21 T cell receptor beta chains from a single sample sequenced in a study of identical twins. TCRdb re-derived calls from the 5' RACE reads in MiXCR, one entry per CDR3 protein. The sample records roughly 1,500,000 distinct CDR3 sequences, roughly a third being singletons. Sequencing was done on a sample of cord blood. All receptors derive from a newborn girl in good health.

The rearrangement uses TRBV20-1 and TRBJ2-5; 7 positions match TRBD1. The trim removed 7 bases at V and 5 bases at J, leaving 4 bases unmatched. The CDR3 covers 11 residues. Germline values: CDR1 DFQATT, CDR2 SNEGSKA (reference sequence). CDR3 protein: CSVQGDETQYF. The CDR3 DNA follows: TGCAGTGTCCAGGGGGATGAGACCCAGTACTTC.

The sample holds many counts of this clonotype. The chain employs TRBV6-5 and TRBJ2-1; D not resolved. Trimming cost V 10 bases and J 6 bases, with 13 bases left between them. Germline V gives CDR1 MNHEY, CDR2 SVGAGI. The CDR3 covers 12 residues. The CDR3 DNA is TGTGCCACCTCGGCGAGCCCCAATGAGCAGTTCTTC. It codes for CATSASPNEQFF.

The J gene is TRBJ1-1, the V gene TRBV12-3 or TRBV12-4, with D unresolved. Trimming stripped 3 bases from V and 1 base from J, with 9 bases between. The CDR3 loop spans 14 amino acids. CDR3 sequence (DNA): TGTGCCAGCAGTTTGGGTGTTTGGAACACTGAAGCTTTCTTT. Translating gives CASSLGVWNTEAFF.

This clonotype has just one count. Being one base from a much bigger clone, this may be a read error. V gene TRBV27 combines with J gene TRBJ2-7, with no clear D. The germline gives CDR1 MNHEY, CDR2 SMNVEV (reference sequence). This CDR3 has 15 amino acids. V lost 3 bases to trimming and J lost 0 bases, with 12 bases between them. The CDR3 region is CASSFRALSSYEQYF. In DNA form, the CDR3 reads TGTGCCAGCAGTTTTAGGGCTTTGAGCTCCTACGAGCAGTACTTC.

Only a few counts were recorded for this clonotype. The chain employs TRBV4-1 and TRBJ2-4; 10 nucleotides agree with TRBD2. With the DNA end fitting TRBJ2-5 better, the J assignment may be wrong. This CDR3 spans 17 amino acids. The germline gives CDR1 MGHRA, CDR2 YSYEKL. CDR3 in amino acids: CASSLTGKGLARETQYF. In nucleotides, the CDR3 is TGCGCCAGCAGCCTAACCGGGAAGGGACTAGCGAGGGAGACCCAGTACTTC.

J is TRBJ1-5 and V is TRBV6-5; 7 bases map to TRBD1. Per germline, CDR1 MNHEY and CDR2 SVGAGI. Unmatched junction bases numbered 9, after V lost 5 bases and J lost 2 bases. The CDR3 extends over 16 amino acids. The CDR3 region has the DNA TGTGCCAGCAGTCCCTTGACAGGGAAGGGCAATCAGCCCCAGCATTTT. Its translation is CASSPLTGKGNQPQHF.

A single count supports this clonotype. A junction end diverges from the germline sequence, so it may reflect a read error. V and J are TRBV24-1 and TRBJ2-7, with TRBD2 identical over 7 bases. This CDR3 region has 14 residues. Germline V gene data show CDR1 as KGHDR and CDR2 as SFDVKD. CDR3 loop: CAASPSGLSYEQYF. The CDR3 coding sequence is TGTGCCGCCAGTCCTAGCGGTCTATCCTACGAGCAGTACTTC.

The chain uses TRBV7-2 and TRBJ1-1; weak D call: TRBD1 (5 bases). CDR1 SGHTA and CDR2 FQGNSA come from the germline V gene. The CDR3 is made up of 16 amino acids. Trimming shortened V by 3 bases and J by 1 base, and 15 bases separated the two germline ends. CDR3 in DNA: TGTGCCAGCAGCTTCTTTGGGGGGACGGGGAACACTGAAGCTTTCTTT. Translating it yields CASSFFGGTGNTEAFF.

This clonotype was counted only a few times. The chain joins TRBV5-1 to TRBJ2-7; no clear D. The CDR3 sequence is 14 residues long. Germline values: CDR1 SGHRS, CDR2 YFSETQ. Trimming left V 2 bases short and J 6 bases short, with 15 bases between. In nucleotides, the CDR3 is TGCGCCAGCAGCTTTGATCGAGCGTTGGGCGAGCAGTACTTC. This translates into CASSFDRALGEQYF.

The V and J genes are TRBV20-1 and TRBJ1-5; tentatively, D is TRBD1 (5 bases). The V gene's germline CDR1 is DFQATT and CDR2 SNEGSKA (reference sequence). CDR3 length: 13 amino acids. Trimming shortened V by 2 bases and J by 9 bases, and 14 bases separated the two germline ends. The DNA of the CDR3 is TGCAGTGCTAGAAGGCGGGTAGGGGTGCCCCAGCATTTT. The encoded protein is CSARRRVGVPQHF.

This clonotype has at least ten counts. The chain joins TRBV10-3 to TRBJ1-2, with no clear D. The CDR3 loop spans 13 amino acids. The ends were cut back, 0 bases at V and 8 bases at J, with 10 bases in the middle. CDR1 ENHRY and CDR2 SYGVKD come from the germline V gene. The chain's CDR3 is CAISESWEGGYTF. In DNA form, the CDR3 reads TGTGCCATCAGTGAGTCGTGGGAAGGCGGCTACACCTTC.

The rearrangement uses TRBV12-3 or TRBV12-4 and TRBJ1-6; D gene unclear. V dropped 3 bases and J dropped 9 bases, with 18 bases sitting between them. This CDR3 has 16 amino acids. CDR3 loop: CASSFSPGDVRSPLHF. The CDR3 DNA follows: TGTGCCAGCAGTTTTTCCCCAGGAGACGTGCGTTCACCCCTCCACTTT.

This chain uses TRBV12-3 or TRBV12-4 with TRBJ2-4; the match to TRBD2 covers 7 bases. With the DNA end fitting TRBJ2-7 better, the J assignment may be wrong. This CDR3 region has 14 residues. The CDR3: CASTLGLHRYEQYF. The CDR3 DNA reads TGTGCCAGCACCTTGGGACTACACCGCTACGAGCAGTACTTC.

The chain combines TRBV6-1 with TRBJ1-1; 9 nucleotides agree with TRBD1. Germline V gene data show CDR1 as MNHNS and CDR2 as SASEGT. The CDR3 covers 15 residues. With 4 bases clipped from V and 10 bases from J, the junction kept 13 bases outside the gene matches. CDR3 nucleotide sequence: TGTGCCAGCAGTGTTGGGACAGGGTATTTGTTGACAGCTTTCTTT. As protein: CASSVGTGYLLTAFF.

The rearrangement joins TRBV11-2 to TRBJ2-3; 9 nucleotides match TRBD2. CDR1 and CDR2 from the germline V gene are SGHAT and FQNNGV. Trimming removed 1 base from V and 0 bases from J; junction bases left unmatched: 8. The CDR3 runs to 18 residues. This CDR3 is CASSLVQLAGTSTDTQYF. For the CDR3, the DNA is TGTGCCAGCAGCTTAGTCCAACTAGCGGGTACTAGCACAGATACGCAGTATTTT.

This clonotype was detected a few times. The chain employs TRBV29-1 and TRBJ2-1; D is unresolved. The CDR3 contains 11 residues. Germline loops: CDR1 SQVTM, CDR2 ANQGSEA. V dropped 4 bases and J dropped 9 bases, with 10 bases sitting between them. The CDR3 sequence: CSVAVGSEQFF. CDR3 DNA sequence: TGCAGCGTTGCAGTGGGCAGTGAGCAGTTCTTC.

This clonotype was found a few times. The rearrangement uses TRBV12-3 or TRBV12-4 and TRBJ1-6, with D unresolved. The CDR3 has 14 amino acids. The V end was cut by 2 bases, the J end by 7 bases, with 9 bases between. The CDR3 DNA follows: TGTGCCAGCAGTTTAAACGTCGCAAATTCACCCCTCCACTTT. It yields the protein CASSLNVANSPLHF.

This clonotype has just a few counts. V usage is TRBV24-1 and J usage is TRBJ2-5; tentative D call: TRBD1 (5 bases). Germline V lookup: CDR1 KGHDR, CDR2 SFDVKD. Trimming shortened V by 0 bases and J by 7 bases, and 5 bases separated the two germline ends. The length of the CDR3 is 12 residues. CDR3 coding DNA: TGTGCCACCAGTGATTTGAGGGGGACCCAGTACTTC. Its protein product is CATSDLRGTQYF.

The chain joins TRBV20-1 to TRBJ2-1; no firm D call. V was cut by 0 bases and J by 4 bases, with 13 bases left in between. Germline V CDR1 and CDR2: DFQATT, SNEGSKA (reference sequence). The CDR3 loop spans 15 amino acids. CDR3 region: CSARDVKTSYNEQFF. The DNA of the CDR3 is TGCAGTGCTAGAGATGTCAAAACTTCTTACAATGAGCAGTTCTTC.

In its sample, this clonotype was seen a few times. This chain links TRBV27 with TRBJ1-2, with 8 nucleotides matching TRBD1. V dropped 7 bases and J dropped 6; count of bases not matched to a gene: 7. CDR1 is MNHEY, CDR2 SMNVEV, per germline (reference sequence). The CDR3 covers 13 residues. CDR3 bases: TGTGCCAGCACTTCGACAGGGGTAAATGGCTACACCTTC. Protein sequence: CASTSTGVNGYTF.

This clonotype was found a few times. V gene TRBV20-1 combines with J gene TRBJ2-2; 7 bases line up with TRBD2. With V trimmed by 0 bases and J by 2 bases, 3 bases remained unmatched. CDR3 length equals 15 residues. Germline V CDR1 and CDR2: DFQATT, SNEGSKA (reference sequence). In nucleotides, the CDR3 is TGCAGTGCTAGAGAGGCTAGCGGAAACACCGGGGAGCTGTTTTTT. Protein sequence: CSAREASGNTGELFF.